One sample yielded the 17 T cell receptor beta chains listed below, sequenced in a study of shared clonotypes between healthy human individuals. Some clones are missing from TCRdb's copy, which holds only in-frame ones; the method was immunoSEQ multiplex PCR. The sample has approximately 1.5 million clones; approximately 98% are singletons. Material for sequencing was naive CD4+ T cells sorted from blood. Sample subset: CD45RA+ positively selected. The receptors come from a man aged 25-40 years in good health.

Notes on this clone: Other DNA sequences of this sample code for an identical CDR3. The chain uses TRBV5-4 and TRBJ2-2, with 9 bases aligning to TRBD1. In germline, CDR1 is SGHNT, CDR2 YYREEE (reference sequence). Trimming cost V 2 bases and J 3 bases; bases outside gene matches: 2. The CDR3 has 15 residues. The CDR3 reads CASSLGQGYTGELFF. As DNA, the CDR3 is TGTGCCAGCAGCTTAGGACAGGGGTACACCGGGGAGCTGTTTTTT.

Regarding this clone: The sample has other DNA sequences that encode this CDR3 too. CDR3 nucleotide sequence: TGTGCCAGCGGTCTCGGGGAGACCCAGTACTTC. Amino acid sequence: CASGLGETQYF. The rearrangement joins TRBV2 to TRBJ2-5; D is ambiguous. Germline V gives CDR1 SNHLY, CDR2 FYNNEI. V lost 8 bases and J 5 bases, leaving 9 bases between the germline ends. The CDR3 has 11 residues.

The rearrangement links TRBV19 to TRBJ2-5; TRBD2 matches at 8 bases. Germline V gene lookup returns CDR1 LNHDA and CDR2 SQIVND (reference sequence). J lost 2 bases, V lost 6 bases, and 2 bases had no gene match. The length of the CDR3 is 13 residues. Written as DNA, the CDR3 is TGTGCCAGTAGCGGGAGGGAACAAGAGACCCAGTACTTC. Encoded protein: CASSGREQETQYF.

This clone was observed a single time. The V gene is TRBV7-8, the J gene TRBJ2-7, with D tentatively TRBD2 (6 bases). This CDR3 contains 15 residues. Germline V gives CDR1 SGHVS, CDR2 FQNEAQ. Trimming pared 1 base from V and 3 bases from J, leaving 13 bases between. The chain's CDR3 is CASSLGAGIDYEQYF. As DNA, the CDR3 is TGTGCCAGCAGCTTAGGGGCGGGGATTGACTACGAGCAGTACTTC.

The CDR3 sequence: CASSFDSGRAPYEQYF. The DNA of the CDR3 is TGCGCCAGCAGCTTCGATAGCGGGAGGGCCCCCTACGAGCAGTACTTC. The chain is built from TRBV5-1 and TRBJ2-7; TRBD2 aligns across 11 bases. CDR1 and CDR2 (germline): SGHRS, YFSETQ. The CDR3 totals 16 residues. V was pared by 2 bases and J by 2 bases, with 6 bases of the junction left unmatched.

The gene calls are TRBV2 and TRBJ1-2, with 7 bases that match TRBD1. The V gene's germline CDR1 is SNHLY and CDR2 FYNNEI. CDR3 length: 13 amino acids. The ends lost 5 bases at V and 4 bases at J; junction bases unmatched: 4. In nucleotides, the CDR3 is TGTGCCAGCAGTAGGGACAGCATCTATGGCTACACCTTC. It translates to CASSRDSIYGYTF. Filled out from reference TRBV2 and TRBJ1-2, the complete variable domain reads EPEVTQTPSHQVTQMGQEVILRCVPISNHLYFYWYRQILGQKVEFLVSFYNNEISEKSEIFDDQFSVERPDGSNFTLKIRSTKLEDSAMYFCASSRDSIYGYTFGSGTRLTVV.

This chain joins TRBV5-1 and TRBJ2-3; 8 nucleotides line up with TRBD1. V was clipped by 6 bases and J by 4 bases; unmatched bases: 13. CDR1 is SGHRS and CDR2 is YFSETQ in the germline V gene. The CDR3 has 16 amino acids. Here the CDR3 DNA reads TGCGCCAGCAAGCTTATCAAGACAGGGGACGCAGATACGCAGTATTTT. This encodes CASKLIKTGDADTQYF.

The genes are TRBV28 and TRBJ2-7; 7 nucleotides align to TRBD1. Germline lookup yields CDR1 MDHEN and CDR2 SYDVKM. The ends lost 8 bases at V and 4 bases at J; junction bases unmatched: 5. CDR3 length equals 12 residues. The CDR3 coding sequence is TGTGCCAGCTCGACAGGGTTGTACGAGCAGTACTTC. Its translation: CASSTGLYEQYF.

This clone was seen just once. This chain joins TRBV27 and TRBJ2-1, with 11 bases that match TRBD2. The germline V gene encodes CDR1 MNHEY and CDR2 SMNVEV (reference sequence). There are 13 residues in the CDR3. V lost 8 bases to trimming and J lost 3 bases; unmatched junction nucleotides: 0. The CDR3 DNA reads TGTGCCAGCGGGACTAGCGGCTACAATGAGCAGTTCTTC. This codes for CASGTSGYNEQFF.

The chain uses TRBV5-1 and TRBJ2-7; possibly TRBD2 for D (7 bases). CDR3 length: 14 residues. The germline V and J ends were trimmed by 4 bases and 9 bases, with 20 bases remaining between them. Germline loops: CDR1 SGHRS, CDR2 YFSETQ. CDR3 DNA: TGCGCCAGCAGCCCCGAGGGGGGGGCAGCGGCGCAGTACTTC. Translation gives CASSPEGGAAAQYF.

As to this clone: Other nucleotide sequences from this sample produce the same CDR3. The chain is built from TRBV7-2 and TRBJ2-5; 7 bases agree with TRBD1. In germline, CDR1 is SGHTA, CDR2 FQGNSA. Trimming at V came to 5 bases and at J to 5 bases, leaving 11 bases not matched to a gene. There are 15 residues in the CDR3. DNA of the CDR3: TGTGCCAGCAGCCTCGATAGGGGGCGCGGGGAGACCCAGTACTTC. It is translated as CASSLDRGRGETQYF.

The V gene is TRBV5-5, the J gene TRBJ1-5; the D gene is possibly TRBD1 (5 bases). V was shortened by 0 bases and J by 2 bases, with 9 bases between the two germline ends. Germline CDR1 and CDR2: SGHKS and YYEKEE (reference sequence). This CDR3 has 15 residues. In DNA, the CDR3 is TGTGCCAGCAGCTTGGGGGGCGCCGGCAATCAGCCCCAGCATTTT. Translation: CASSLGGAGNQPQHF.

This clone was counted once. The sample has other DNA sequences that encode this CDR3 too. The CDR3 loop reads CASSLSSGDYEQYF. CDR3 in DNA: TGCGCCAGCAGCTTAAGTAGCGGGGACTACGAGCAGTACTTC. The chain links TRBV5-1 to TRBJ2-7, with 8 bases that match TRBD2. J lost 3 bases, V lost 2 bases, and 4 bases had no gene match. The CDR3 covers 14 residues. The germline gives CDR1 SGHRS, CDR2 YFSETQ.

This chain uses TRBV7-8 with TRBJ2-1; D tentatively reads TRBD1 or TRBD2 (5 bases each). This CDR3 region has 15 residues. Germline loops: CDR1 SGHVS, CDR2 FQNEAQ. Trimming removed 3 bases from V and 2 bases from J, with 11 bases in between. The CDR3 protein is CASSFWGTTYNEQFF. In nucleotides, the CDR3 is TGTGCCAGCAGCTTCTGGGGGACCACCTACAATGAGCAGTTCTTC.

The J gene is TRBJ2-3, the V gene TRBV7-2, with 10 bases identical to TRBD2. CDR3 length equals 16 residues. Trimming cost V 6 bases and J 5 bases; bases outside gene matches: 11. Germline V gene lookup returns CDR1 SGHTA and CDR2 FQGNSA. In DNA, the CDR3 is TGTGCCAGCAGTCGGAGCGGGAGGGCATTGCTAGATACGCAGTATTTT. The encoded protein is CASSRSGRALLDTQYF. Looking up the rest from reference TRBV7-2 and TRBJ2-3 gives the full variable domain: GAGVSQSPSNKVTEKGKDVELRCDPISGHTALYWYRQSLGQGLEFLIYFQGNSAPDKSGLPSDRFSAERTGGSVSTLTIQRTQQEDSAVYLCASSRSGRALLDTQYFGPGTRLTVL.

This chain connects TRBV18 to TRBJ1-1; D is possibly TRBD1 (6 bases). CDR1 is KGHSH, CDR2 LQKENI, per germline. Trimming took off 3 bases at V and 5 bases at J, with 16 bases between the two ends. The CDR3 is made up of 15 amino acids. This chain's CDR3 is CASSPPWGDRTEAFF. The CDR3 DNA is TGTGCCAGCTCACCGCCATGGGGCGACAGGACTGAAGCTTTCTTT.

The rearrangement links TRBV9 to TRBJ2-2; no firm D call. The CDR3 spans 16 residues. Between the trimmed V and J ends, which lost 0 bases and 1 base, there was a span of 10 bases. Germline V gene data show CDR1 as SGDLS and CDR2 as YYNGEE. CDR3 bases: TGTGCCAGCAGCGTAGCTGCAGCCCTGAACACCGGGGAGCTGTTTTTT. This gives the protein CASSVAAALNTGELFF.